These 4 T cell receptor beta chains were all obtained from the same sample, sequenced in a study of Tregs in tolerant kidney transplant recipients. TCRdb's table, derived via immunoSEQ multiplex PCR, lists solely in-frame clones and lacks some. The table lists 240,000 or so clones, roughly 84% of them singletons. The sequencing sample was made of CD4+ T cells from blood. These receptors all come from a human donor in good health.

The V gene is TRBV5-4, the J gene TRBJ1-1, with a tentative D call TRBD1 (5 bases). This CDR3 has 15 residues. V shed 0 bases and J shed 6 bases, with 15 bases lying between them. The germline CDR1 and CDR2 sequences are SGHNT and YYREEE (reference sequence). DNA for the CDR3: TGTGCCAGCAGCTTGGGGCTATCAGGGATGGCTGAAGCTTTCTTT. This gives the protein CASSLGLSGMAEAFF.

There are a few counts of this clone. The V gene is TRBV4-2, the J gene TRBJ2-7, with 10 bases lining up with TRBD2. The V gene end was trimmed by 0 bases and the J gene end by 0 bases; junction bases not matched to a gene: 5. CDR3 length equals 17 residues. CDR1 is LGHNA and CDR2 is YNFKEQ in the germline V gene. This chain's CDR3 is CASSQETSGEPSYEQYF. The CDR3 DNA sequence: TGTGCCAGCAGCCAAGAAACTAGCGGGGAGCCCTCCTACGAGCAGTACTTC.

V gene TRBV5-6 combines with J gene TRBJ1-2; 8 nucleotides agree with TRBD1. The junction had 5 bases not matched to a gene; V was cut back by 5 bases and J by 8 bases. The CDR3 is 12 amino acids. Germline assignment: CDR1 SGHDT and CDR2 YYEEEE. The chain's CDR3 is CASSSRGLGYTF. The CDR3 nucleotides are TGTGCCAGCAGTTCCAGGGGGCTCGGCTACACCTTC.

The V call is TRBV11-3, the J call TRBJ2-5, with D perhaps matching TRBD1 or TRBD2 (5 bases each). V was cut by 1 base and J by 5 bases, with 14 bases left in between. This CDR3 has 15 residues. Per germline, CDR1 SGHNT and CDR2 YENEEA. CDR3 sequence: CASSLAGGRWETQYF. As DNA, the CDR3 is TGTGCCAGCAGCTTAGCTGGGGGAAGGTGGGAGACCCAGTACTTC.